Reported below is one T cell receptor beta chain. Sequencing was performed with immunoSEQ multiplex PCR; in TCRdb, only in-frame clones are kept and a portion is missing. The repertoire has around 690,000 clones, roughly 87% of them found once; the top ten carry 34%. CDR3 length: 16 amino acids. Germline-derived CDR1 and CDR2 are GTSNPN and SVGIG (reference sequence). V was clipped by 2 bases and J by 3 bases, with 20 bases between them. The data were taken from a study of shared clonotypes between healthy human individuals. The specimen sequenced was memory CD8+ T cells from PBMCs. This sample's subset: CD45RO+ cells pooled with CCR7-negative TemRA cells. This chain uses TRBV30 with TRBJ2-7; D call uncertain. This TCR derives from a man aged 18 to 35 in good health. Some clones in this sample may be carry-over from other donors' samples. The CDR3 DNA reads TGTGCCTGGAGTTTTTTGCACCCGAGTAGTTTCTACGAGCAGTACTTC. Protein product: CAWSFLHPSSFYEQYF.